What follows are 22 T cell receptor beta chains derived from one specimen sequenced in a study of T cell responses to AZD1222 COVID-19 vaccine. Here immunoSEQ multiplex PCR was the method, and the copy in TCRdb shows in-frame clones only, minus some. The data contain around 110,000 clones, approximately 86% of them singletons. The input for sequencing was peripheral blood, taken on day 0 of AZD1222 vaccination. The source is an adult in good health.

The rearrangement joins TRBV19 to TRBJ1-5; 7 nucleotides agree with TRBD1. CDR1 and CDR2 from the germline V gene are LNHDA and SQIVND (reference sequence). V lost 6 bases to trimming and J lost 1 base; unmatched junction nucleotides: 3. The CDR3 contains 14 residues. The chain's CDR3 is CASRTTGSNQPQHF. Written as DNA, the CDR3 is TGTGCCAGTAGGACGACAGGGAGCAATCAGCCCCAGCATTTT.

The J gene is TRBJ2-7, the V gene TRBV6-5; TRBD1 might be the D (5 bases). V lost 5 bases to trimming and J lost 7 bases, with 12 bases between them. CDR3 length: 12 amino acids. Germline V lookup: CDR1 MNHEY, CDR2 SVGAGI. The CDR3 DNA follows: TGTGCCAGCAGTAGGGGTTCGTGGGAGCAGTACTTC. Amino acids: CASSRGSWEQYF.

V and J are TRBV7-2 and TRBJ1-1, with D perhaps TRBD1 (6 bases). V lost 4 bases to trimming and J lost 4 bases, with 16 bases between them. The CDR3 spans 15 residues. CDR1 and CDR2 from the germline V gene are SGHTA and FQGNSA. The CDR3 loop is CASSSGQRGGTEAFF. The CDR3, as DNA: TGTGCCAGCAGCTCCGGACAGCGGGGGGGCACTGAAGCTTTCTTT.

The chain has TRBV5-4 and TRBJ2-2; 8 bases fit TRBD1. The germline V gene has CDR1 SGHNT and CDR2 YYREEE (reference sequence). Losses at the gene ends were 4 bases for V and 2 bases for J; bases not matched to a gene: 10. CDR3 length: 17 amino acids. CDR3 sequence: CASSPRSGGPNTGELFF. CDR3 DNA sequence: TGTGCCAGCAGCCCCCGGTCAGGGGGCCCAAACACCGGGGAGCTGTTTTTT.

The chain recombines TRBV5-8 with TRBJ2-7; D perhaps matches TRBD2 (6 bases). This CDR3 region has 12 residues. Trimming removed 3 bases from V and 5 bases from J, with 9 bases in between. Germline CDR1 and CDR2: SGHTS and YDEGEE. DNA for the CDR3: TGTGCCAGCAGCTCACGCGGGAACGAGCAGTACTTC. Residues: CASSSRGNEQYF.

The CDR3 DNA follows: TGTGCCAGCAGCCTCCCTTCCGGGACAGGGGTCGGGGAGCTGTTTTTT. Protein: CASSLPSGTGVGELFF. This chain connects TRBV27 to TRBJ2-2, with 10 bases aligning to TRBD1. The trim removed 6 bases at V and 7 bases at J, leaving 11 bases unmatched. The length of the CDR3 is 16 residues. Looked up from germline, CDR1 is MNHEY and CDR2 is SMNVEV (reference sequence).

The CDR3 here is CASSPLTGGHNTEAFF. The CDR3 DNA follows: TGCGCCAGCAGCCCTCTCACAGGGGGCCACAACACTGAAGCTTTCTTT. The rearrangement joins TRBV4-1 to TRBJ1-1; 9 bases agree with TRBD1. This CDR3 is 16 amino acids long. Looked up from germline, CDR1 is MGHRA and CDR2 is YSYEKL. The ends lost 4 bases at V and 2 bases at J; junction bases unmatched: 8.

V is TRBV24-1 and J is TRBJ2-1, with 10 bases fitting TRBD2. This CDR3 contains 15 residues. Germline V lookup: CDR1 KGHDR, CDR2 SFDVKD. V was clipped by 3 bases and J by 4 bases; unmatched bases: 2. The DNA for the CDR3 is TGTGCCACCAGTGATCTACTAGCGGGGTACAATGAGCAGTTCTTC. Translation: CATSDLLAGYNEQFF.

This chain links TRBV6-2 or TRBV6-3 with TRBJ1-4; no firm D call. The CDR3 loop spans 15 amino acids. Trimming removed 5 bases from V and 1 base from J, with 11 bases in between. CDR1 MNHEY and CDR2 SVGEGT come from the germline V gene. The CDR3 nucleotides read TGTGCCAGCAGTCGAGACGGCAAAACTAATGAAAAACTGTTTTTT. Translated: CASSRDGKTNEKLFF.

This clone was detected once. This sequence joins TRBV7-2 and TRBJ1-4; 11 bases are a match to TRBD1. This CDR3 is built from 18 residues. Per germline, CDR1 SGHTA and CDR2 FQGNSA. V shed 3 bases, J shed 6 bases, and the junction held 12 bases outside the gene matches. The CDR3 DNA sequence: TGTGCCAGCAGCTTTAGGACCCTCGGACAGGGGGCATATGAAAAACTGTTTTTT. Protein: CASSFRTLGQGAYEKLFF. Full variable domain (outside the CDR3, taken from reference TRBV7-2 and TRBJ1-4): GAGVSQSPSNKVTEKGKDVELRCDPISGHTALYWYRQSLGQGLEFLIYFQGNSAPDKSGLPSDRFSAERTGGSVSTLTIQRTQQEDSAVYLCASSFRTLGQGAYEKLFFGSGTQLSVL.

This chain links TRBV6-5 with TRBJ1-1, with D perhaps TRBD1 (5 bases). V dropped 7 bases and J dropped 5 bases, with 11 bases sitting between them. The germline V gene has CDR1 MNHEY and CDR2 SVGAGI. This CDR3 is built from 12 residues. In nucleotides, the CDR3 is TGTGCCAGCACAGGGTATCGGACTGAAGCTTTCTTT. Protein: CASTGYRTEAFF.

As to this clone: Distinct nucleotide sequences in the sample also encode this CDR3. The chain carries TRBV19 and TRBJ1-5, with 9 bases that match TRBD1. The V and J ends lost 7 bases and 1 base, in that order; junction bases with no gene match: 5. Germline loops: CDR1 LNHDA, CDR2 SQIVND (reference sequence). The CDR3 covers 15 residues. CDR3 residues: CASNLQGASNQPQHF. In nucleotides, the CDR3 is TGTGCCAGTAACCTACAGGGGGCAAGCAATCAGCCCCAGCATTTT.

This clone was picked up a small number of times. V gene TRBV27 combines with J gene TRBJ1-6; a possible D gene is TRBD1 (5 bases). The germline V gene has CDR1 MNHEY and CDR2 SMNVEV (reference sequence). V was clipped by 5 bases and J by 9 bases, with 8 bases between them. CDR3 length equals 12 residues. DNA of the CDR3: TGTGCCAGCAGTGGAACAGGTTCACCCCTCCACTTT. It specifies CASSGTGSPLHF.

V gene TRBV14 combines with J gene TRBJ2-7, with TRBD1 matching 8 bases. CDR1 is SGHDN, CDR2 FVKESK, per germline. The CDR3 is 13 residues long. Trimming at V came to 3 bases and at J to 7 bases, leaving 5 bases not matched to a gene. Here the CDR3 DNA reads TGTGCCAGCAGCCAGACAGGGGTGGGGGAGCAGTACTTC. The encoded protein is CASSQTGVGEQYF.

This clone was counted a few times. The chain is built from TRBV30 and TRBJ1-1; TRBD1 matches 8 bases. Germline trimming cut 1 base from V and 6 bases from J; bases unmatched to any gene: 7. Per germline, CDR1 GTSNPN and CDR2 SVGIG (reference sequence). CDR3 length: 14 amino acids. CDR3 sequence reads: CAWSAKNRGAEAFF. Written as DNA, the CDR3 is TGTGCCTGGAGTGCAAAGAACAGGGGGGCTGAAGCTTTCTTT.

This chain uses TRBV29-1 with TRBJ2-1; 10 bases line up with TRBD2. Trimming took 4 bases from V and 6 from J; bases not matched to a gene: 3. From germline, CDR1 is SQVTM and CDR2 ANQGSEA. This CDR3 region has 13 residues. The CDR3 loop is CSVVSGGSNEQFF. The CDR3 region has the DNA TGCAGCGTTGTTAGCGGGGGGTCCAATGAGCAGTTCTTC.

This clone has a handful of counts. The chain employs TRBV6-5 and TRBJ1-2, with D possibly TRBD1 on 6 matching bases. The V and J ends lost 0 bases and 7 bases respectively, with 15 bases between them. Germline V gives CDR1 MNHEY, CDR2 SVGAGI. The length of the CDR3 is 15 residues. The CDR3 protein is CASSYSNRAQGGYTF. DNA for the CDR3: TGTGCCAGCAGTTACTCGAACAGGGCCCAGGGTGGCTACACCTTC.

The gene calls are TRBV20-1 and TRBJ1-4; a weak D match, TRBD1 (6 bases). The CDR3 totals 16 residues. Looked up from germline, CDR1 is DFQATT and CDR2 is SNEGSKA (reference sequence). V shed 3 bases and J shed 0 bases, with 14 bases lying between them. The DNA of the CDR3 is TGCAGTGCTAGTGCCACAGGGAGGCCAACTAATGAAAAACTGTTTTTT. Its protein product is CSASATGRPTNEKLFF.

The chain recombines TRBV5-1 with TRBJ2-7; 8 positions agree with TRBD1. The V gene's germline CDR1 is SGHRS and CDR2 YFSETQ. Unmatched junction bases numbered 9, after V lost 1 base and J lost 3 bases. The length of the CDR3 is 16 residues. For the CDR3, the DNA is TGCGCCAGCAGCTTGACCCAGGGGGCTCTCGGCTACGAGCAGTACTTC. Protein product: CASSLTQGALGYEQYF.

The J gene is TRBJ2-6, the V gene TRBV7-6; TRBD1 aligns across 7 bases. The CDR3 sequence is 16 residues long. The germline gives CDR1 SGHVS, CDR2 FNYEAQ. Trimming cost V 5 bases and J 2 bases; bases outside gene matches: 6. The CDR3 protein is CASSLRQGAGANVLTF. The CDR3, as DNA: TGTGCCAGCAGCCTGAGACAGGGTGCTGGGGCCAACGTCCTGACTTTC. The whole variable domain, remainder taken from reference TRBV7-6 and TRBJ2-6, is GAGVSQSPRYKVTKRGQDVALRCDPISGHVSLYWYRQALGQGPEFLTYFNYEAQQDKSGLPNDRFSAERPEGSISTLTIQRTEQRDSAMYRCASSLRQGAGANVLTFGAGSRLTVL.

The chain carries TRBV19 and TRBJ2-4; maybe TRBD2 (5 bases). Germline V CDR1 and CDR2: LNHDA, SQIVND (reference sequence). The V end was cut by 7 bases, the J end by 0 bases, with 10 bases between. The CDR3 has 14 amino acids. The DNA of the CDR3 is TGTGCCAGTACCGGCGGACTAGCCAAAAACATTCAGTACTTC. It specifies CASTGGLAKNIQYF.

The chain carries TRBV18 and TRBJ2-2, with D perhaps matching TRBD1 or TRBD2 (5 bases each). The CDR3 runs 13 residues. Germline-derived CDR1 and CDR2 are KGHSH and LQKENI. Trimming took off 6 bases at V and 4 bases at J, with 9 bases between the two ends. The CDR3 DNA reads TGTGCCAGCTCGGGGGATCTCACCGGGGAGCTGTTTTTT. Translation gives CASSGDLTGELFF.